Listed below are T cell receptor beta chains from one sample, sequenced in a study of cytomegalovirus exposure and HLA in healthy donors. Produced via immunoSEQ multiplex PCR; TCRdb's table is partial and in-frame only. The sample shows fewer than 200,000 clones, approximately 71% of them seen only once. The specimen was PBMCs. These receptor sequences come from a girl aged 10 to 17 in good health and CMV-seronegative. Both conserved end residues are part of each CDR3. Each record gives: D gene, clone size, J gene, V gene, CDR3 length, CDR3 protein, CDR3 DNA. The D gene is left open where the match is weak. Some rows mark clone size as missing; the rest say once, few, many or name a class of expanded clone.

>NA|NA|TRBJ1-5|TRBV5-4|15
CDVSQVRGYNQPQHF
TGTGACGTGAGCCAGGTCCGGGGGTACAATCAGCCCCAGCATTTT
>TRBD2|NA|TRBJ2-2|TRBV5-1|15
CASSSGLVDPRELFF
TGCGCCAGCAGCTCCGGACTAGTAGACCCCAGGGAGCTGTTTTTT
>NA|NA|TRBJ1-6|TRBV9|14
CASSVEGADSPLHF
TGTGCCAGCAGCGTAGAAGGGGCGGATTCACCCCTCCACTTT
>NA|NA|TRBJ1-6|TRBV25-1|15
CASSELGQGLSPLHF
TGTGCCAGCAGTGAATTGGGGCAGGGACTCTCACCCCTCCACTTT
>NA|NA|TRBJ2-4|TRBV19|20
CASSIGMKGEGIGRTGIQYF
TGTGCCAGTAGTATAGGGATGAAGGGAGAAGGGATAGGGCGGACTGGAATTCAGTACTTC
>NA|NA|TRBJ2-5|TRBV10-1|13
CASSETVWETQYF
TGCGCCAGCAGTGAGACGGTCTGGGAGACCCAGTACTTC
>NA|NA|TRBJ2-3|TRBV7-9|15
CASSPRTVSLDTQYF
TGTGCCAGCAGCCCCCGGACAGTCTCTTTAGATACGCAGTATTTT
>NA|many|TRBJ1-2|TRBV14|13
CASSQRNRWGYTF
TGTGCCAGCAGCCAACGAAACCGGTGGGGCTACACCTTC
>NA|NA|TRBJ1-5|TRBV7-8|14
CASSLPGDNQPQHF
TGTGCCAGCAGCTTACCCGGGGACAATCAGCCCCAGCATTTT
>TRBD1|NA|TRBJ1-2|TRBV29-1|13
CSAQVGTGVGYTF
TGCAGCGCCCAGGTGGGGACAGGGGTTGGCTACACCTTC
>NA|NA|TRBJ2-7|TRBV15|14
CATSRDKAAYEQYF
TGTGCCACCAGCAGAGATAAGGCGGCGTACGAGCAGTACTTC
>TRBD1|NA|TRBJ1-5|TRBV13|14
CASSLRTGNQPQHF
TGTGCCAGCAGCCTTAGGACAGGTAATCAGCCCCAGCATTTT
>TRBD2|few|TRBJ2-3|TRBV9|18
CASSRVGGTSDHTDTQYF
TGTGCCAGCAGCCGTGTAGGAGGGACTAGCGACCACACAGATACGCAGTATTTT
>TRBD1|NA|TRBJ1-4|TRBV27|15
CASTFQGGANEKLFF
TGTGCCAGCACCTTCCAGGGGGGAGCTAATGAAAAACTGTTTTTT